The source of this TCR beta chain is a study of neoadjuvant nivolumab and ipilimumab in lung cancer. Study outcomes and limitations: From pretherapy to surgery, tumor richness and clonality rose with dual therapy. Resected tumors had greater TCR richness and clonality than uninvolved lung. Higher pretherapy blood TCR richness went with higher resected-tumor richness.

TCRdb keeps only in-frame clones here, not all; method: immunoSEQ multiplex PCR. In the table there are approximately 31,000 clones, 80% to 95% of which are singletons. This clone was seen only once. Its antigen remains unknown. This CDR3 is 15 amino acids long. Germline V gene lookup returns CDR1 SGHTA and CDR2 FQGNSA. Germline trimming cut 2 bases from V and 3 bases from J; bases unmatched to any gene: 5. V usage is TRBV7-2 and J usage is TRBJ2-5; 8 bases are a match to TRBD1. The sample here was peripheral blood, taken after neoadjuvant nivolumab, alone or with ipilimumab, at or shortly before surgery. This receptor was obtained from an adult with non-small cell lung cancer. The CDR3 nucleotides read TGTGCCAGCAGCTTACACCCGGACAGGGAAGAGACCCAGTACTTC. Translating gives CASSLHPDREETQYF.